The clone carrying this T cell receptor beta chain has only a few counts. These data come from a study of blood T cell repertoires in COVID-19. Study summary: Sources were T cells, B-cell-depleted T cells, or PBMCs; the material itself was cDNA or gDNA.

The CDR3 is 15 residues long. V was clipped by 5 bases and J by 1 base, with 14 bases between them. CDR1 and CDR2 (germline): SGHVS, FQNEAQ. The authors' processing: Estimated nucleated cell counts came from reference gene primer amplification. Sequencing used immunoSEQ multiplex PCR; TCRdb keeps in-frame clones, though not all of them. That table gives V, J and clone size, and the DNA gave D and trimming. The profile covers some 120,000 clones, with roughly 80% appearing a single time and 6.5% to 9% taken by the ten largest. The TCR was taken from a human donor in a cohort sampled during active COVID-19. The sample taken for sequencing was peripheral blood. The chain recombines TRBV7-8 with TRBJ1-1, with D possibly matching TRBD1 (5 bases). CDR3 region: CASSPLGGTNTEAFF. As DNA, the CDR3 is TGTGCCAGCAGCCCTCTGGGGGGTACGAACACTGAAGCTTTCTTT.